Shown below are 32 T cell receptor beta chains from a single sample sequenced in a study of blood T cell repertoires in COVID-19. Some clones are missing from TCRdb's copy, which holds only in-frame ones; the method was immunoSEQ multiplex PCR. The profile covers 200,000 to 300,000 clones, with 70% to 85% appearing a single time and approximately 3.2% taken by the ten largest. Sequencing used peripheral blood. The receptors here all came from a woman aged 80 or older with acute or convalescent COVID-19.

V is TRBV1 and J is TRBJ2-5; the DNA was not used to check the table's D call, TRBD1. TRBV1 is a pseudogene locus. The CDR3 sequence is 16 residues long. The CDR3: CTSPPRAWTDQETQYF. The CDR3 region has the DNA TGCACCAGCCCCCCCCGGGCATGGACAGACCAAGAGACCCAGTACTTC.

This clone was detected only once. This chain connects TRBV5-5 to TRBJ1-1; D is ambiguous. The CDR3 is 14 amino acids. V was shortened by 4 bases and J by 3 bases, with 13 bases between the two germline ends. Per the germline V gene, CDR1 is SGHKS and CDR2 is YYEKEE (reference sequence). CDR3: CASSPNGLDTEAFF. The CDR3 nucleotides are TGTGCCAGCAGCCCAAACGGCCTAGACACTGAAGCTTTCTTT.

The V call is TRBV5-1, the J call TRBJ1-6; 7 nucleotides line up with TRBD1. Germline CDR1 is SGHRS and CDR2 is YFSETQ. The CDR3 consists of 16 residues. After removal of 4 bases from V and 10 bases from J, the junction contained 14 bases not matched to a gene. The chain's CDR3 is CASSPAPDRSMSPLHF. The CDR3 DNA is TGCGCCAGCAGCCCCGCCCCGGACAGGTCGATGTCACCCCTCCACTTT.

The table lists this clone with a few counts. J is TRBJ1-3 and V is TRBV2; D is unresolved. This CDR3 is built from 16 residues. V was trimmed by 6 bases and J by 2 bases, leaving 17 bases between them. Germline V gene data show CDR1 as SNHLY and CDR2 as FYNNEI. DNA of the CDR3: TGTGCCAGCAGCGAGAGAGCCTCCGAAACTGGAAACACCATATATTTT. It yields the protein CASSERASETGNTIYF.

The CDR3 nucleotides are TGTGCCAGCAGCCCCTTTAGCGGGGGGCCCATGATGAATACGCAGTATTTT. Protein product: CASSPFSGGPMMNTQYF. This sequence joins TRBV7-2 and TRBJ2-3; TRBD2 matches at 10 bases. CDR3 length: 17 amino acids. The V segment lost 5 bases and the J segment 7 bases; nucleotides outside the gene matches: 15. CDR1 is SGHTA and CDR2 is FQGNSA in the germline V gene.

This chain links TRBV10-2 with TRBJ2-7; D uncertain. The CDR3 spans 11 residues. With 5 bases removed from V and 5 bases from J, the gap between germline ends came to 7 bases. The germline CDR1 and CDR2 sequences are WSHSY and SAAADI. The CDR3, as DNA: TGCGCCAGCAGTTACCTAAACGAGCAGTACTTC. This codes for CASSYLNEQYF.

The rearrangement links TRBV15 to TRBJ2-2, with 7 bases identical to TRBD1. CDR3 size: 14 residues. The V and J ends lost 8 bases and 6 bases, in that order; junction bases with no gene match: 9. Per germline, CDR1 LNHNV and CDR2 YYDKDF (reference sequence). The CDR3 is CATSGTVDSGELFF. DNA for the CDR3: TGTGCCACCTCGGGGACAGTAGACTCCGGGGAGCTGTTTTTT. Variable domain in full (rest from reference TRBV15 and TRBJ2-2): DAMVIQNPRYQVTQFGKPVTLSCSQTLNHNVMYWYQQKSSQAPKLLFHYYDKDFNNEADTPDNFQSRRPNTSFCFLDIRSPGLGDTAMYLCATSGTVDSGELFFGEGSRLTVL.

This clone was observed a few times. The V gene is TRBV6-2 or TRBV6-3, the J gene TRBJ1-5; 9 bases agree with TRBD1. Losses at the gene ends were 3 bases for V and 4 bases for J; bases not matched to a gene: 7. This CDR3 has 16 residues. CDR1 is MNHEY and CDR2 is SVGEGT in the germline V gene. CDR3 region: CASSYFRTGVNQPQHF. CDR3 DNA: TGTGCCAGCAGTTATTTTCGGACAGGGGTTAATCAGCCCCAGCATTTT.

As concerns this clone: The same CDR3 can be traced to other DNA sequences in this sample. The CDR3 loop is CASSVDSHSGNTIYF. The CDR3 region has the DNA TGTGCCAGCAGCGTTGACAGCCACTCTGGAAACACCATATATTTT. The chain combines TRBV9 with TRBJ1-3, with D maybe TRBD1 (5 bases). In germline, CDR1 is SGDLS, CDR2 YYNGEE. V lost 2 bases and J 0 bases, leaving 9 bases between the germline ends. This CDR3 is 15 amino acids long.

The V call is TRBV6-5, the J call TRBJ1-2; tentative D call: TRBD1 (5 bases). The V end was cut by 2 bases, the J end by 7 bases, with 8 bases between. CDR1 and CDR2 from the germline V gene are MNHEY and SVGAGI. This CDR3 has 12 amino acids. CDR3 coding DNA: TGTGCCAGCAGTTACGACCAGGGTGGCTACACCTTC. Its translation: CASSYDQGGYTF.

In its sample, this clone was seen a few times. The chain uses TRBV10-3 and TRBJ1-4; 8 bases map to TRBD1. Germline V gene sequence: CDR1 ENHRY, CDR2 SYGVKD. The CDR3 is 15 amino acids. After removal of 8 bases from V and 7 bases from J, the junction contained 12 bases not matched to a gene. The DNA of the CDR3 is TGTGCCATCCGGTTAGGCGGGACAGGTCTTGAAAAACTGTTTTTT. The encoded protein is CAIRLGGTGLEKLFF.

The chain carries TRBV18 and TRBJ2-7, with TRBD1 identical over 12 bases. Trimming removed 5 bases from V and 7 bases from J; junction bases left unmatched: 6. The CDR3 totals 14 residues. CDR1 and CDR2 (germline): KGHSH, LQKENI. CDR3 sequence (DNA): TGTGCCAGCTCAGAGGGACAGGGGGCGAGGGAGCAGTACTTC. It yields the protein CASSEGQGAREQYF.

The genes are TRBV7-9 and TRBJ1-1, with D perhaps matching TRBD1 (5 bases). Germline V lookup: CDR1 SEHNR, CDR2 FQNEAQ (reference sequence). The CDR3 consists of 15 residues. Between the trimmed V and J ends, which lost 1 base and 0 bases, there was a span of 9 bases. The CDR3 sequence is CASSLESGLNTEAFF. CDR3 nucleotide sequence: TGTGCCAGCAGCTTAGAATCAGGGCTGAACACTGAAGCTTTCTTT.

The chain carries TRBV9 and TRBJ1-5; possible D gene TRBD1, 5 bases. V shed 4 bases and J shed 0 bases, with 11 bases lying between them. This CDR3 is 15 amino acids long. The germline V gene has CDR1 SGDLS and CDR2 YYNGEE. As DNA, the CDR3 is TGTGCCAGCAGCCCTGGGGCAGATAGCAATCAGCCCCAGCATTTT. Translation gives CASSPGADSNQPQHF. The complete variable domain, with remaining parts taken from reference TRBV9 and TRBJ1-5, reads DSGVTQTPKHLITATGQRVTLRCSPRSGDLSVYWYQQSLDQGLQFLIQYYNGEERAKGNILERFSAQQFPDLHSELNLSSLELGDSALYFCASSPGADSNQPQHFGDGTRLSIL.

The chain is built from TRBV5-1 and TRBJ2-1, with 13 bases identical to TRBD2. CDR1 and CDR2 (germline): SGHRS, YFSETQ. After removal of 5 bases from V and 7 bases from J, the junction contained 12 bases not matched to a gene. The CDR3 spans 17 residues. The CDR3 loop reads CASRDLTSGRRRNEQFF. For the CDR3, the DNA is TGCGCCAGCAGGGACCTGACTAGCGGGAGGCGTAGGAATGAGCAGTTCTTC.

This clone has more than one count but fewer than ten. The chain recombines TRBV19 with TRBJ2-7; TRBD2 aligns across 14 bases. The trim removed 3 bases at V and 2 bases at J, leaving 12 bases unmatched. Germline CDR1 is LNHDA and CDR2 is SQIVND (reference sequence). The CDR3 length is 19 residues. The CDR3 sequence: CASSIGGLAGGWRTYEQYF. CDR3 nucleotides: TGTGCCAGTAGTATTGGTGGACTAGCGGGGGGATGGCGAACCTACGAGCAGTACTTC.

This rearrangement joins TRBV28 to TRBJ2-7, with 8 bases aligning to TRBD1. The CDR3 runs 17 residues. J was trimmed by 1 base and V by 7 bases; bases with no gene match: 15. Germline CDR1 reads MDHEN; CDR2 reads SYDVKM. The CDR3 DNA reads TGTGCCAGCAAGGGCCCACTAGGACAGGGCAGTTCCTACGAGCAGTACTTC. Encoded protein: CASKGPLGQGSSYEQYF.

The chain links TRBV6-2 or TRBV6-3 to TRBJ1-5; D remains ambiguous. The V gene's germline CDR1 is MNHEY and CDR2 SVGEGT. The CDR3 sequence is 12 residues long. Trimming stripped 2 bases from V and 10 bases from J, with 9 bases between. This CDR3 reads CASSYPALPQHF. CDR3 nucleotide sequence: TGTGCCAGCAGTTACCCCGCGTTACCCCAGCATTTT.

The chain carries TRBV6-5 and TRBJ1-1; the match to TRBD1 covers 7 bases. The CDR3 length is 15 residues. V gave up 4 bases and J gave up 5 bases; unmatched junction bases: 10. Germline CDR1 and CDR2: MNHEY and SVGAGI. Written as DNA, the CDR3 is TGTGCCAGCAGTTCCGTCAGGGGGATGATGACTGAAGCTTTCTTT. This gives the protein CASSSVRGMMTEAFF.

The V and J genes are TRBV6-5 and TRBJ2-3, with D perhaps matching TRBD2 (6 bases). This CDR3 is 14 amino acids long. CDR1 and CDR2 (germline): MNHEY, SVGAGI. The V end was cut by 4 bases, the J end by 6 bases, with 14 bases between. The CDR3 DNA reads TGTGCCAGCAGTTCGGGAGATCTGAGGGATACGCAGTATTTT. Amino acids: CASSSGDLRDTQYF.

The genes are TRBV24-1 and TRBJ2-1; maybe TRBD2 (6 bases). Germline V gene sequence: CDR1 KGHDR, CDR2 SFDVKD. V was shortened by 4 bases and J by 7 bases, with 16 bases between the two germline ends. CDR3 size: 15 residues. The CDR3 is CATSDSGTPWNEQFF. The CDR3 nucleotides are TGTGCCACCAGTGACTCCGGGACTCCCTGGAATGAGCAGTTCTTC.

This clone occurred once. CDR3 loop: CASSYEGDRTPLHF. DNA for the CDR3: TGTGCCAGCAGTTACGAGGGAGACAGGACCCCACTCCACTTT. The rearrangement joins TRBV6-5 to TRBJ1-6, with D perhaps TRBD1 (6 bases). Germline V gene data show CDR1 as MNHEY and CDR2 as SVGAGI. The CDR3 covers 14 residues. Trimming took 2 bases from V and 16 from J, leaving 18 bases between them.

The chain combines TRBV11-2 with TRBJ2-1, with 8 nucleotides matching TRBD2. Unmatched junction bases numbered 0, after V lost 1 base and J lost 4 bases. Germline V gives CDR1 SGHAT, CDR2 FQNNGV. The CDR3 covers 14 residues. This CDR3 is CASSLAGGYNEQFF. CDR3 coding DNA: TGTGCCAGCAGCTTAGCGGGAGGGTACAATGAGCAGTTCTTC. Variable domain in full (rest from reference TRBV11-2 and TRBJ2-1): EAGVAQSPRYKIIEKRQSVAFWCNPISGHATLYWYQQILGQGPKLLIQFQNNGVVDDSQLPKDRFSAERLKGVDSTLKIQPAKLEDSAVYLCASSLAGGYNEQFFGPGTRLTVL.

The CDR3 reads CASSQDGYGYTF. CDR3 DNA: TGTGCCAGCAGCCAAGACGGCTATGGCTACACCTTC. J is TRBJ1-2 and V is TRBV3-1 (or the pseudogene TRBV3-2), with D unclear. The CDR3 length is 12 residues. Germline CDR1 and CDR2: LGHDT and YNNKEL (reference sequence). V gave up 0 bases and J gave up 4 bases, with 3 bases separating them.

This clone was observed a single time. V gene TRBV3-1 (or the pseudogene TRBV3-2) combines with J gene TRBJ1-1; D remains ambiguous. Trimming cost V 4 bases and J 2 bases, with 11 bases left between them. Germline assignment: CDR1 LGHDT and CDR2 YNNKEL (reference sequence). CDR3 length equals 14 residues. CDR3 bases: TGTGCCAGCAGCCCTAGCGTACACAACACTGAAGCTTTCTTT. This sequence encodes CASSPSVHNTEAFF.

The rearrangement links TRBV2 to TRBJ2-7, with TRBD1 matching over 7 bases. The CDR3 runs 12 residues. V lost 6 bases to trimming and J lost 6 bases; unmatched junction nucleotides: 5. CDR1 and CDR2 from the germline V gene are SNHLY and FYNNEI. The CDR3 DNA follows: TGTGCCAGCAGGACAGGGCGGACCGAGCAGTACTTC. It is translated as CASRTGRTEQYF.

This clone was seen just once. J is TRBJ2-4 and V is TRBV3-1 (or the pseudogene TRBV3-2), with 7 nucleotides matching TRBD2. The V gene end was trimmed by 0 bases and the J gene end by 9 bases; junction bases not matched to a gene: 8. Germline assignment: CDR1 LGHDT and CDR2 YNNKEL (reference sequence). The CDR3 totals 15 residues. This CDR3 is CASSQDRLASSIQYF. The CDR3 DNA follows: TGTGCCAGCAGCCAAGACAGACTAGCCTCGAGCATTCAGTACTTC.

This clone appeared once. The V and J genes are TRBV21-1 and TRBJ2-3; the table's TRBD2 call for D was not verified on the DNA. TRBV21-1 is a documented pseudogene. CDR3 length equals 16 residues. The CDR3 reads CASSKERAGMSDTQYF. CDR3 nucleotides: TGTGCCAGCAGCAAAGAGAGAGCGGGAATGTCAGATACGCAGTATTTT.

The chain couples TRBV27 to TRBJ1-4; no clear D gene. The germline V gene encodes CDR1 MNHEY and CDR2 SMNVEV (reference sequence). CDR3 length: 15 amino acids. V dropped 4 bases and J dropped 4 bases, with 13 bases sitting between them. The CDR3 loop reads CASSSAGGSNEKLFF. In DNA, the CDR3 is TGTGCCAGCAGTTCCGCGGGCGGGAGTAATGAAAAACTGTTTTTT.

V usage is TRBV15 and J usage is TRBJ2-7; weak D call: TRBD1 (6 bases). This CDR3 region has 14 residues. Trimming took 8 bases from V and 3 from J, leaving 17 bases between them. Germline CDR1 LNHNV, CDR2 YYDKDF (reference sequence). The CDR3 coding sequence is TGTGCCACCGCGGTTCAGGGGCCAGGCTACGAGCAGTACTTC. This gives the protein CATAVQGPGYEQYF. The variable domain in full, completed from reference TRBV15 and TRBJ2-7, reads DAMVIQNPRYQVTQFGKPVTLSCSQTLNHNVMYWYQQKSSQAPKLLFHYYDKDFNNEADTPDNFQSRRPNTSFCFLDIRSPGLGDTAMYLCATAVQGPGYEQYFGPGTRLTVT.

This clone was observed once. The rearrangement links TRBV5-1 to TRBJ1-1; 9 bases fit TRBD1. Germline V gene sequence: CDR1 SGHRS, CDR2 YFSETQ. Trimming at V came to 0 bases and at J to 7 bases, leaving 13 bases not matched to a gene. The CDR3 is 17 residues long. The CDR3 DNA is TGCGCCAGCAGCTTGGGGCTTGGGACAGGGATTTTGTATGAAGCTTTCTTT. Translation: CASSLGLGTGILYEAFF.

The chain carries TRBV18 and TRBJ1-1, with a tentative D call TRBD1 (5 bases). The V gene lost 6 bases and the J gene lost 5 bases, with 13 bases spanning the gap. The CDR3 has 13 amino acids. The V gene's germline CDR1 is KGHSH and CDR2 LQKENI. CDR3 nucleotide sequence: TGTGCCAGCTCCCTCGACAGTGCGACTGAAGCTTTCTTT. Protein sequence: CASSLDSATEAFF.